This T cell receptor (beta chain) was sequenced during a study of T cell changes during pregnancy in multiple sclerosis. Profiled with immunoSEQ multiplex PCR; TCRdb holds only in-frame clones, not every one. Of 75,000 to 80,000 clones listed, about 91% are singletons. The CDR3 spans 15 residues. J gave up 5 bases and V 4 bases, and 7 bases lay outside the gene matches. CDR1 and CDR2 from the germline V gene are SGHTA and FQGTGA. The TCR sequence derives from a female donor with multiple sclerosis, enrolled in a pregnancy study. The chain carries TRBV7-3 and TRBJ2-1; TRBD2 aligns across 8 bases. The source material was peripheral blood, sampled before pregnancy. Written as DNA, the CDR3 is TGTGCCAGCAGCTCCAATACGGGGGGGGACAATGAGCAGTTCTTC. The encoded protein is CASSSNTGGDNEQFF.